The clone carrying this TCR beta chain showed up just a few times. Antigen: not known. The authors made TCR beta cDNA from roughly 480 ng total RNA with a constant-region primer. Modified slightly, ARM-PCR produced TCR beta libraries over three nested multiplex PCR rounds. In the first two PCR rounds, TRBV1-TRBV30 forward primers were paired with a C-beta reverse primer, and each round lasted approximately 10 cycles. MiXCR was run by TCRdb on the multiplex PCR reads, yielding one entry per CDR3 protein. The table records about 200,000 distinct CDR3 sequences, roughly 61% of them present only once. The record originates from a study of tumor-infiltrating lymphocytes in primary liver carcinoma. Study-wide background: Men as well as women, aged 30 to 69 years, made up the patients. In every tissue type, samples returned a similar yield of roughly 3.65 to 8 million productive TCRbeta reads. Study-wide findings and caveats: Samples were bulk unsorted, so CD4+ and CD8+ repertoires were not compared.

The blood RNA (from unsorted whole blood) was obtained, and germline DNA was also extracted. The CDR3 loop spans 15 amino acids. The germline V gene has CDR1 SGHRS and CDR2 YFSETQ. After removal of 4 bases from V and 4 bases from J, the junction contained 8 bases not matched to a gene. The V gene is TRBV5-1, the J gene TRBJ2-1, with 7 positions matching TRBD1. This sequence was found in a woman aged 60 to 75 with primary liver carcinoma and hepatitis B virus infection. Sequencing was carried out using peripheral blood. DNA of the CDR3: TGCGCCAGCAGCGCATCGGGACAGACGTACAATGAGCAGTTCTTC. Protein sequence: CASSASGQTYNEQFF.